One sample yielded the 23 T cell receptor beta chains listed below, sequenced in a study of Ad26.COV2.S vaccination and SARS-CoV-2 variants. Assay used: immunoSEQ multiplex PCR; TCRdb lists only in-frame clones, some missing. The table shows a few hundred thousand clones, with approximately 87% occurring only once. Treatment meaning: around 19 received Ad26.COV2.S at low or high dose, single or two shots; five or six received placebo; per-sample allocation not given. At day 63 after the first vaccine or placebo injection, samples were drawn. The sequences come from peripheral blood, collected in a trial of Ad26.COV2.S vaccine versus placebo. The receptor source for this set is a person between 18 and 65 years old who received the Ad26.COV2.S COVID-19 vaccine or a placebo.

The chain has TRBV6-5 and TRBJ1-1; no reliable D call. Germline CDR1 reads MNHEY; CDR2 reads SVGAGI. The CDR3 is made up of 12 amino acids. Trimming took 10 bases from V and 13 from J, leaving 22 bases between them. In DNA, the CDR3 is TGTGCCACCGCTACCCAGACCGGTTTTGGTTTCTTT. Its translation is CATATQTGFGFF.

V usage is TRBV7-9 and J usage is TRBJ2-3; D ambiguous. V lost 1 base and J 4 bases, leaving 9 bases between the germline ends. This CDR3 has 14 residues. Looked up from germline, CDR1 is SEHNR and CDR2 is FQNEAQ (reference sequence). The CDR3 DNA reads as TGTGCCAGCAGCTTAGTCGGCTCCCCAGATACGCAGTATTTT. It specifies CASSLVGSPDTQYF.

V and J are TRBV6-5 and TRBJ1-2; 7 bases agree with TRBD1. V dropped 6 bases and J dropped 7; count of bases not matched to a gene: 5. The CDR3 has 12 amino acids. CDR1 MNHEY and CDR2 SVGAGI come from the germline V gene. Here the CDR3 DNA reads TGTGCCAGCAGCGACAGGGACGCTGGCTACACCTTC. Protein sequence: CASSDRDAGYTF.

V gene TRBV21-1 combines with J gene TRBJ1-5; TRBD1 reflects the table's D call only, with no check against the DNA. TRBV21-1 represents a pseudogene. The CDR3 has 19 amino acids. CDR3 protein: CASSKKFHGQGYSNQPQHF. The DNA of the CDR3 is TGTGCCAGCAGCAAAAAATTTCACGGACAGGGCTATAGCAATCAGCCCCAGCATTTT.

This clone was picked up a small number of times. The chain combines TRBV27 with TRBJ1-6; maybe TRBD1 (6 bases). The CDR3 is 15 residues long. Germline CDR1 reads MNHEY; CDR2 reads SMNVEV (reference sequence). V was pared by 6 bases and J by 7 bases, with 16 bases between. CDR3 nucleotides: TGTGCCAGCAGACCCCTCAGGGGACGAAATTCACCCCTCCACTTT. This translates into CASRPLRGRNSPLHF.

The chain recombines TRBV28 with TRBJ2-7, with 7 nucleotides matching TRBD1. CDR3 size: 13 residues. J gave up 8 bases and V 10 bases, and 14 bases lay outside the gene matches. CDR1 MDHEN and CDR2 SYDVKM come from the germline V gene. CDR3 sequence: CATCRDSLLQQYF. In nucleotides, the CDR3 is TGTGCCACCTGCCGGGACAGCCTTCTCCAGCAGTACTTC.

The genes are TRBV15 and TRBJ2-3; TRBD2 is a possible D gene (5 bases). The V and J ends lost 1 base and 1 base respectively, with 12 bases between them. There are 16 residues in the CDR3. Germline V gene data show CDR1 as LNHNV and CDR2 as YYDKDF (reference sequence). CDR3 protein: CATSRARGSGTDTQYF. DNA of the CDR3: TGTGCCACCAGCAGAGCCCGGGGTAGCGGCACAGATACGCAGTATTTT. Together with reference TRBV15 and TRBJ2-3, the CDR3 gives the full variable domain: DAMVIQNPRYQVTQFGKPVTLSCSQTLNHNVMYWYQQKSSQAPKLLFHYYDKDFNNEADTPDNFQSRRPNTSFCFLDIRSPGLGDTAMYLCATSRARGSGTDTQYFGPGTRLTVL.

The gene calls are TRBV11-3 and TRBJ2-1; D possibly corresponds to TRBD2 (6 bases). This CDR3 spans 19 amino acids. Trimming shortened V by 0 bases and J by 0 bases, and 18 bases separated the two germline ends. The germline V gene encodes CDR1 SGHNT and CDR2 YENEEA. This chain's CDR3 is CASSLDGRRVQFSYNEQFF. The CDR3 DNA reads TGTGCCAGCAGCTTAGATGGAAGGAGGGTACAATTCTCCTACAATGAGCAGTTCTTC.

The chain recombines TRBV7-6 with TRBJ1-5; 10 nucleotides align to TRBD1. With 5 bases clipped from V and 0 bases from J, the junction kept 7 bases outside the gene matches. Germline lookup yields CDR1 SGHVS and CDR2 FNYEAQ. The CDR3 totals 17 residues. The chain's CDR3 is CASSEGQGMYSNQPQHF. The CDR3 coding sequence is TGTGCCAGCAGCGAGGGACAGGGGATGTATAGCAATCAGCCCCAGCATTTT.

This clone has only one observation. The chain couples TRBV5-1 to TRBJ2-3; no clear D gene. The CDR3 is made up of 14 amino acids. Germline assignment: CDR1 SGHRS and CDR2 YFSETQ. V was shortened by 3 bases and J by 4 bases, with 12 bases between the two germline ends. The CDR3 protein is CASSYQAFADTQYF. DNA for the CDR3: TGCGCCAGCAGCTACCAGGCATTTGCAGATACGCAGTATTTT.

Here the CDR3 DNA reads TGTGCCAGTAGTCAGGCCCGCACAGATACGCAGTATTTT. It yields the protein CASSQARTDTQYF. The rearrangement links TRBV19 to TRBJ2-3; D gene unclear. Germline loops: CDR1 LNHDA, CDR2 SQIVND (reference sequence). Deletions cut 5 bases from V and 1 base from J, with 7 bases between. The CDR3 runs 13 residues.

The chain joins TRBV6-2 or TRBV6-3 to TRBJ2-5, with no clear D. The CDR3 runs to 12 residues. Trimming stripped 4 bases from V and 4 bases from J, with 7 bases between. Germline lookup yields CDR1 MNHEY and CDR2 SVGEGT. The CDR3 DNA reads TGTGCCAGCAGTTCTTCTCTAGAGACCCAGTACTTC. This codes for CASSSSLETQYF.

This clone was seen a few times. The chain uses TRBV5-1 and TRBJ1-4, with a possible D match to TRBD1 (6 bases). Germline lookup yields CDR1 SGHRS and CDR2 YFSETQ. V dropped 0 bases and J dropped 4 bases, with 13 bases sitting between them. The CDR3 covers 16 residues. CDR3 protein: CASSLDKGGFNEKLFF. The DNA for the CDR3 is TGCGCCAGCAGCTTGGACAAAGGGGGGTTTAATGAAAAACTGTTTTTT. The whole variable domain, filled in from reference TRBV5-1 and TRBJ1-4, reads KAGVTQTPRYLIKTRGQQVTLSCSPISGHRSVSWYQQTPGQGLQFLFEYFSETQRNKGNFPGRFSGRQFSNSRSEMNVSTLELGDSALYLCASSLDKGGFNEKLFFGSGTQLSVL.

The chain has TRBV18 and TRBJ2-7; D remains ambiguous. V was cut by 4 bases and J by 2 bases, with 9 bases left in between. CDR1 is KGHSH and CDR2 is LQKENI in the germline V gene. The CDR3 runs to 13 residues. DNA for the CDR3: TGTGCCAGCTCACTCGACGGACCCTACGAGCAGTACTTC. Amino acid sequence: CASSLDGPYEQYF.

The J gene is TRBJ1-2, the V gene TRBV6-5, with a possible D match to TRBD1 (6 bases). Germline values: CDR1 MNHEY, CDR2 SVGAGI. Trimming cost V 4 bases and J 4 bases, with 19 bases left between them. This CDR3 has 16 amino acids. CDR3 loop: CASSSSSPAGAYGYTF. The CDR3 region has the DNA TGTGCCAGCAGTTCCTCCTCCCCGGCAGGGGCCTATGGCTACACCTTC.

This sequence joins TRBV5-4 and TRBJ1-1; 9 bases fit TRBD1. Trimming at V came to 4 bases and at J to 6 bases, leaving 13 bases not matched to a gene. The CDR3 sequence is 16 residues long. In germline, CDR1 is SGHNT, CDR2 YYREEE (reference sequence). The CDR3 DNA reads TGTGCCAGCAGCAGGAATCCTACAGGGGGCGCGTCTGAAGCTTTCTTT. Residues: CASSRNPTGGASEAFF.

This chain uses TRBV6-5 with TRBJ1-1, with TRBD1 matching 7 bases. V dropped 5 bases and J dropped 8; count of bases not matched to a gene: 11. The CDR3 runs to 14 residues. Germline V gives CDR1 MNHEY, CDR2 SVGAGI. The DNA of the CDR3 is TGTGCCAGCAGTAGGACAGGTCCTGGGGTAGAAGCTTTCTTT. Translation gives CASSRTGPGVEAFF.

The V call is TRBV12-5, the J call TRBJ2-5; 8 nucleotides line up with TRBD2. Germline values: CDR1 LGHNT, CDR2 FRNRAP. V shed 4 bases, J shed 5 bases, and the junction held 9 bases outside the gene matches. This CDR3 comprises 15 residues. CDR3 bases: TGTGCTAGTGGTTGGAAGACTAGCGATTGGGAGACCCAGTACTTC. As protein: CASGWKTSDWETQYF.

The chain links TRBV7-2 to TRBJ2-1; 13 bases map to TRBD2. Per germline, CDR1 SGHTA and CDR2 FQGNSA. This CDR3 comprises 15 residues. Unmatched junction bases numbered 2, after V lost 1 base and J lost 8 bases. The CDR3 DNA reads TGTGCCAGCAGCTTAGTAGGACTAGCGGGGGATGAGCAGTTCTTC. Translated: CASSLVGLAGDEQFF.

This clone was observed a handful of times. This chain connects TRBV19 to TRBJ1-1; 7 bases are shared with TRBD1. The CDR3 covers 16 residues. The V gene end was trimmed by 1 base and the J gene end by 4 bases; junction bases not matched to a gene: 9. Looked up from germline, CDR1 is LNHDA and CDR2 is SQIVND (reference sequence). CDR3 loop: CASSIGQGSTGTEAFF. DNA of the CDR3: TGTGCCAGTAGTATAGGACAGGGCTCTACGGGCACTGAAGCTTTCTTT.

DNA for the CDR3: TGCGCCAGCAGCTTGGATGGGGGCCCCTTTACCTACGAGCAGTACTTC. Amino acid sequence: CASSLDGGPFTYEQYF. The rearrangement uses TRBV5-1 and TRBJ2-7; D perhaps matches TRBD1 (6 bases). The CDR3 runs to 16 residues. The germline CDR1 and CDR2 sequences are SGHRS and YFSETQ. Trimming removed 0 bases at V and 2 bases at J, with 15 bases between.

The gene calls are TRBV30 and TRBJ2-5; 8 nucleotides match TRBD1. Germline values: CDR1 GTSNPN, CDR2 SVGIG (reference sequence). J gave up 5 bases and V 0 bases, and 8 bases lay outside the gene matches. The CDR3 loop spans 15 amino acids. The CDR3 is CAWSVRAGGRETQYF. CDR3 nucleotides: TGTGCCTGGAGTGTACGGGCAGGGGGCAGGGAGACCCAGTACTTC.

The V and J genes are TRBV14 and TRBJ2-7, with D possibly TRBD2 on 7 matching bases. Germline V gene lookup returns CDR1 SGHDN and CDR2 FVKESK. This CDR3 contains 13 residues. V was cut by 0 bases and J by 9 bases, with 12 bases left in between. Here the CDR3 DNA reads TGTGCCAGCAGCCAAGATGAGGGGGGGTGGCAGTACTTC. Translated: CASSQDEGGWQYF.